Sequencing of this TCR beta chain was carried out in a study of glioma-infiltrating T cells. Study background: Before surgery, glioma patients received dexamethasone for at most six days. Blood libraries targeted roughly 4.5- to 11-fold coverage of 900,000 to 1,000,000 T cells.

Using RNA template, CDR3s of TCR alpha and beta were amplified with iRepertoire arm-PCR. TCRdb redid the calling of the multiplex PCR reads with MiXCR, one entry per CDR3 protein. This sample has fewer than 500,000 distinct CDR3 sequences; roughly two fifths occur once, and the top ten carry around 11%. Germline V gene lookup returns CDR1 SEHNR and CDR2 FQNEAQ (reference sequence). This CDR3 contains 16 residues. The trim removed 2 bases at V and 2 bases at J, leaving 7 bases unmatched. Points on this clonotype: Its target is not known.

Study outcomes and limitations: Gliomas, especially low-grade, showed above-expected tissue-blood divergence; non-neoplastic patients showed below. Patients with low tissue-blood divergence carried a signature set of shared blood CDR3 motifs.

This chain uses TRBV7-9 with TRBJ2-3; 7 bases fit TRBD1. The TCR originated in a human donor with low-grade glioma or glioblastoma, undergoing nonglioma brain surgery, or in good health (not recorded which). Material: glioma tissue, nonneoplastic brain tissue, or PBMCs (not recorded which). The CDR3 DNA reads as TGTGCCAGCAGCTTAACAGCACAGGGGATCACAGATACGCAGTATTTT. Translated: CASSLTAQGITDTQYF.